The clone carrying this T cell receptor beta chain was seen more than once but under ten times. The record originates from a study of low-dose radiotherapy and immunotherapy resistance in tumors. This CDR3 is 14 amino acids long. Trimming removed 2 bases at V and 6 bases at J, with 14 bases between. Germline CDR1 and CDR2: MNHGY and SAAAGT. TRAV- and TRBV-specific primers primed first-strand cDNA, covering alpha and beta chains. It was with a constant-region primer and a V-primer adapter that TCRs were amplified over about 20 PCR cycles. TCRdb re-called the reads with MiXCR, one entry per CDR3 protein. The sample records about 18,000 distinct CDR3 sequences, 70% being singletons.

The source of this sequence is a human donor with advanced metastatic prostate, ovarian, gallbladder or colorectal cancer (not recorded which). This table probably holds off-target reads from a library built for another chain. The V gene is TRBV6-8, the J gene TRBJ2-7; possibly TRBD1 for D (6 bases). The DNA for the CDR3 is TGTGCCAGCAGTTACGGTGGGGGCTTCTCCGAGCAGTACTTC. This gives the protein CASSYGGGFSEQYF.